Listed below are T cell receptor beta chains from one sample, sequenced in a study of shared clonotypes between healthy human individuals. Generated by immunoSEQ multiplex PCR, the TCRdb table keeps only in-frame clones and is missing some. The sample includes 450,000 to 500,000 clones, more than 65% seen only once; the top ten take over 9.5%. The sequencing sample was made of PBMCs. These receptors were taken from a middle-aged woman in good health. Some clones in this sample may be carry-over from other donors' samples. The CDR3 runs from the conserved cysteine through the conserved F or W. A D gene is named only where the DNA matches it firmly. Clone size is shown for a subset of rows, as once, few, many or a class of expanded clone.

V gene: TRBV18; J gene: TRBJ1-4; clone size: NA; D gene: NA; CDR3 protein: CASSPPVSQNEKLFF; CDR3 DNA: TGTGCCAGCTCACCACCAGTCAGCCAGAATGAAAAACTGTTTTTT
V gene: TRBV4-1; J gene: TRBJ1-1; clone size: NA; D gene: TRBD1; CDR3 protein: CASSQGQGIGEAFF; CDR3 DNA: TGCGCCAGCAGCCAAGGACAGGGAATAGGTGAAGCTTTCTTT
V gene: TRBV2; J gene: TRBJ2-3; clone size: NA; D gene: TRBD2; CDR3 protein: CASSEDRGEVPQYF; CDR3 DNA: TGTGCCAGCAGTGAAGATCGGGGGGAGGTACCGCAGTATTTT
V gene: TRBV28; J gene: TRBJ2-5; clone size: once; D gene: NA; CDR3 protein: CASSRPGTQETQYF; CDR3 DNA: TGTGCCAGCAGTCGCCCTGGCACCCAAGAGACCCAGTACTTC
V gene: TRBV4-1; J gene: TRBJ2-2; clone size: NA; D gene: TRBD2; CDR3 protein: CASSQATSGSFTGELFF; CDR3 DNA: TGCGCCAGCAGCCAAGCCACTAGCGGGAGCTTCACCGGGGAGCTGTTTTTT
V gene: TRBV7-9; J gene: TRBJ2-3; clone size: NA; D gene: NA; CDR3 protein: CASSLGFGDTQYF; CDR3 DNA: TGTGCCAGCAGCTTAGGTTTTGGGGATACGCAGTATTTT
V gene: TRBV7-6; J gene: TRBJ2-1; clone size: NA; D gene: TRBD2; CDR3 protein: CASSLGRATSGSGNEQFF; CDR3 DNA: TGTGCCAGCAGCTTAGGAAGGGCGACTAGCGGGAGTGGGAATGAGCAGTTCTTC
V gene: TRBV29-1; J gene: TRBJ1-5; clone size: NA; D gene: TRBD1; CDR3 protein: CSVADRGDKSQHF; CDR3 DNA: TGCAGCGTTGCGGACAGGGGCGATAAGTCCCAGCATTTT
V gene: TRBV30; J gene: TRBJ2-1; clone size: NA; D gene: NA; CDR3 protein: CAWSVRADNEQFF; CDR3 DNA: TGTGCCTGGAGTGTACGTGCGGACAATGAGCAGTTCTTC
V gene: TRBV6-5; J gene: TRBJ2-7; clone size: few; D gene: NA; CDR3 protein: CASTQRKGYEQYF; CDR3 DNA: TGTGCCAGCACTCAAAGAAAGGGCTACGAGCAGTACTTC
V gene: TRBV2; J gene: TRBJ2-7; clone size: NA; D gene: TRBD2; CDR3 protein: CASRETSGSSYEQYF; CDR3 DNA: TGTGCCAGCAGAGAAACTAGCGGGAGTTCTTACGAGCAGTACTTC
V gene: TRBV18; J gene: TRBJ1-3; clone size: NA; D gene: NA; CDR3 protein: CASSLSGISGNTIYF; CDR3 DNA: TGTGCCAGCTCACTGTCAGGGATCTCTGGAAACACCATATATTTT
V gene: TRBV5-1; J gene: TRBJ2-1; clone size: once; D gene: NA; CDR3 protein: CASSRILGNNEQFF; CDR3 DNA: TGCGCCAGCAGCAGGATACTAGGCAACAATGAGCAGTTCTTC
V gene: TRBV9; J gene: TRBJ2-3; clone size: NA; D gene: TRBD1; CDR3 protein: CASSVVGGRTDTQYF; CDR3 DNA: TGTGCCAGCAGCGTAGTAGGGGGCCGCACAGATACGCAGTATTTT
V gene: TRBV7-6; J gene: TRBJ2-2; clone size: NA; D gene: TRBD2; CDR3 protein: CASSLTGGGTGELFF; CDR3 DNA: TGTGCCAGCAGCTTAACGGGAGGAGGCACCGGGGAGCTGTTTTTT
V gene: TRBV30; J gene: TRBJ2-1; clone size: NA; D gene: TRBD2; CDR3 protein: CAWSPTSGPFGEQFF; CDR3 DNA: TGTGCCTGGTCGCCCACTAGCGGACCTTTCGGCGAGCAGTTCTTC
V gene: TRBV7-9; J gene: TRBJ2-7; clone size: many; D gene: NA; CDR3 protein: CASSLVGTSYEQYF; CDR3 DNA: TGTGCCAGCAGCTTAGTAGGGACCAGCTACGAGCAGTACTTC
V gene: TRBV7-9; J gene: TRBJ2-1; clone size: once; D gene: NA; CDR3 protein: CASSPPSGVSYNEQFF; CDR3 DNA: TGTGCCAGCAGCCCCCCCTCGGGCGTCTCCTACAATGAGCAGTTCTTC
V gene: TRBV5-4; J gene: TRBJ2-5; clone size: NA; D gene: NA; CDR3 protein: CASSLRGQETQYF; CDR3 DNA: TGTGCCAGCAGCTTGAGGGGCCAAGAGACCCAGTACTTC
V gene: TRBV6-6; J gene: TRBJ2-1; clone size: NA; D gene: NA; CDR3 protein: CATTAVSSYNEQFF; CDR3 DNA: TGTGCCACTACGGCGGTAAGCTCCTACAATGAGCAGTTCTTC
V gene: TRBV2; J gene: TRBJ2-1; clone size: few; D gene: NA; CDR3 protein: CASSLWTDTLRPAFYNEQFF; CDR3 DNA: TGTGCCAGCAGTCTCTGGACAGACACCCTACGGCCGGCCTTTTACAATGAGCAGTTCTTC
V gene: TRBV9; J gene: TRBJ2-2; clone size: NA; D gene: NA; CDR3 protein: CASSPRGGVDTGELFF; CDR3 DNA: TGTGCCAGCAGCCCGAGGGGGGGTGTTGACACCGGGGAGCTGTTTTTT
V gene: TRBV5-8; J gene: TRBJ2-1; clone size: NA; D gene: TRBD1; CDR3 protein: CASSLVAATGGFFDEQFF; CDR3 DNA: TGTGCCAGCAGCTTGGTAGCAGCGACAGGGGGCTTTTTTGATGAGCAGTTCTTC
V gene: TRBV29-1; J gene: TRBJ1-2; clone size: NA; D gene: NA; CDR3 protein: CSAGLEGYTF; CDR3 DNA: TGCAGCGCCGGACTGGAAGGCTACACCTTC
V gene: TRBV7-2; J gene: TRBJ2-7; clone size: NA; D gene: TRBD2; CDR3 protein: CASSFTAGVGYEQYF; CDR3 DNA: TGTGCCAGCAGCTTTACAGCGGGAGTGGGTTACGAGCAGTACTTC
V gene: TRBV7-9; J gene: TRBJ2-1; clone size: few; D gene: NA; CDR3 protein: CASSNLDAGLDRGNEQFF; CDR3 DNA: TGTGCCAGCAGCAATTTGGACGCCGGACTCGACCGGGGGAATGAGCAGTTCTTC
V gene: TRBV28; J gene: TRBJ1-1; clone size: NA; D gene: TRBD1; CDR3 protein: CASSSRSTGINEAFF; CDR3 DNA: TGTGCCAGCAGTTCCAGATCGACAGGGATAAATGAAGCTTTCTTT
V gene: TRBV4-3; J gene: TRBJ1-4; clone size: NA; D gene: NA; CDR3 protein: CASSQDYPGLEKLFF; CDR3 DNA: TGCGCCAGCAGCCAAGATTACCCAGGGCTGGAAAAACTGTTTTTT
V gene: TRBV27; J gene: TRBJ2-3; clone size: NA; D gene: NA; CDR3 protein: CASSFSSTDTQYF; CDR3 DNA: TGTGCCAGCAGTTTTTCTAGCACAGATACGCAGTATTTT
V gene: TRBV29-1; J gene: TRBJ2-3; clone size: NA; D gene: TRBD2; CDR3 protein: CSVERREREYF; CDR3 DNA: TGCAGCGTTGAGAGGCGGGAGAGGGAGTATTTT
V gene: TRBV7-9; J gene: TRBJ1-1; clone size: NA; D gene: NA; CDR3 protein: CASSPLTWTQLTTEAFF; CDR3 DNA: TGTGCCAGCAGCCCCCTGACATGGACCCAACTTACCACTGAAGCTTTCTTT
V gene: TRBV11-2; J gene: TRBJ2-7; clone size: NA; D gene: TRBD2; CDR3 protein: CASSLGLAGDEQYF; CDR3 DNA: TGTGCCAGCAGCTTGGGACTAGCGGGCGACGAGCAGTACTTC
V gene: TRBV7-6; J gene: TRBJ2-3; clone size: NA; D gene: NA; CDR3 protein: CASSRDGQRSQYF; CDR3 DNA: TGTGCCAGCAGCCGGGACGGACAGAGGTCGCAGTATTTT
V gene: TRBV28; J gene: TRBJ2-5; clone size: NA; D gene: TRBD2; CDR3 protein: CASSFRLAGVGETQYF; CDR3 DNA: TGTGCCAGCAGTTTTCGGCTAGCGGGAGTTGGAGAGACCCAGTACTTC
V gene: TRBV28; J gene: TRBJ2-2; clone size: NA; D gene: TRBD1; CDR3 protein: CASRDSGGAGTGELFF; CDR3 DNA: TGTGCCAGCAGAGACTCAGGGGGCGCAGGCACCGGGGAGCTGTTTTTT
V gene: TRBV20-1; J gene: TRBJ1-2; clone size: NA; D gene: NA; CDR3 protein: CSAGNYGYTF; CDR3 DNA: TGCAGTGCGGGGAACTATGGCTACACCTTC
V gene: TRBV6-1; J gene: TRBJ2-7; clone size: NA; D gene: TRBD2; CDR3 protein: CASLRSGGSSYEQYF; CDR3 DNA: TGTGCCAGCCTACGCAGCGGGGGAAGCTCCTACGAGCAGTACTTC
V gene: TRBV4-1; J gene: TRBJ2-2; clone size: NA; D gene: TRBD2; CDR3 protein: CASSQSLAGGPVGELFF; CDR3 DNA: TGCGCCAGCAGCCAATCACTAGCGGGAGGGCCGGTCGGGGAGCTGTTTTTT
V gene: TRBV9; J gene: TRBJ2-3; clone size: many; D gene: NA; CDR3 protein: CASSVEGTDGDTQYF; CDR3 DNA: TGTGCCAGCAGCGTAGAAGGGACGGACGGAGATACGCAGTATTTT
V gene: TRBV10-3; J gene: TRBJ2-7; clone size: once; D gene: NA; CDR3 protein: CATSPLANNYEQYF; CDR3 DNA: TGTGCCACTTCCCCCCTAGCGAATAACTACGAGCAGTACTTC
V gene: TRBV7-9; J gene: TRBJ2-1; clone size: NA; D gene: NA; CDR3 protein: CASSLVGYNEQFF; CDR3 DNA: TGTGCCAGCAGCTTAGTGGGGTACAATGAGCAGTTCTTC
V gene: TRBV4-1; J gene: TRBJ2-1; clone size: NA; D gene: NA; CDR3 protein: CASSQEWPARLNEQFF; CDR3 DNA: TGCGCCAGCAGCCAAGAATGGCCGGCTAGGTTGAATGAGCAGTTCTTC
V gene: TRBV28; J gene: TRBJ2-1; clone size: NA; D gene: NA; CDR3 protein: CASSAAGGAGSYNEQFF; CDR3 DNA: TGTGCCAGCAGCGCGGCTGGGGGGGCGGGCTCCTACAATGAGCAGTTCTTC
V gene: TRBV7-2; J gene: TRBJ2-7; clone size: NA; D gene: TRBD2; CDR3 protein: CASSLEGTSGSGEQYF; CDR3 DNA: TGTGCCAGCAGCTTAGAGGGAACTAGCGGGAGCGGCGAGCAGTACTTC
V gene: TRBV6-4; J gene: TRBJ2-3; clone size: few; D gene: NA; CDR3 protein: CASRGEGATDTQYF; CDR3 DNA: TGTGCCAGCAGAGGGGAGGGGGCCACAGATACGCAGTATTTT
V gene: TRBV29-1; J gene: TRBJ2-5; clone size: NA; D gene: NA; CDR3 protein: CSVEEAEETQYF; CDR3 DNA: TGCAGCGTTGAGGAGGCGGAAGAGACCCAGTACTTC
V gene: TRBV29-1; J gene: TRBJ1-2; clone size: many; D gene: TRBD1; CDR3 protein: CSVPATGDIYYGYTF; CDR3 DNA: TGCAGCGTCCCTGCAACAGGGGACATCTACTATGGCTACACCTTC